This T cell receptor beta chain comes out of a study of Ad26.COV2.S vaccination and SARS-CoV-2 variants. The germline V gene encodes CDR1 MNHEY and CDR2 SVGAGI. This CDR3 has 15 residues. Trimming shortened V by 5 bases and J by 7 bases, and 17 bases separated the two germline ends. A word on this clone: Antigen: not known.

The treatment: over 15 received Ad26.COV2.S at low or high dose, single or two shots; 5 received placebo; per-sample allocation not given. Sampling happened 63 days after the first vaccine or placebo injection. This adult donor, from Boston, was 18-55 years old. Method: immunoSEQ multiplex PCR; TCRdb's copy keeps in-frame clones and lacks some. This table has more than 400,000 clones, around 93% appearing once. Points from the study as a whole: Participants given vaccine showed non-spike TCR breadth similar to that of placebo recipients.

The sample consisted of peripheral blood, taken in a trial of Ad26.COV2.S vaccine versus placebo. The rearrangement links TRBV6-5 to TRBJ1-4; a possible D gene is TRBD1 (5 bases). This sequence originates from a person aged 18-60 years who received the Ad26.COV2.S COVID-19 vaccine or a placebo. In nucleotides, the CDR3 is TGTGCCAGCAGTACCTTCAGGGTCCCGGGTGAAAAACTGTTTTTT. The encoded protein is CASSTFRVPGEKLFF.